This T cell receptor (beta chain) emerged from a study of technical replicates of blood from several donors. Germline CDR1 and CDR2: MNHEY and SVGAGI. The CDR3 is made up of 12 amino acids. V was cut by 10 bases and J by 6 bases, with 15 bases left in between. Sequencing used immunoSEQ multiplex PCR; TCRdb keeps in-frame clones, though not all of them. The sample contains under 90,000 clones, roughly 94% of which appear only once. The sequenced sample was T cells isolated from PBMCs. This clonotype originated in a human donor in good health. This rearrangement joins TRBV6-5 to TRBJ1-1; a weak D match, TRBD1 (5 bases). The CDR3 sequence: CATNGGGAEAFF. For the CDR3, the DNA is TGTGCCACCAACGGGGGAGGGGCTGAAGCTTTCTTT.